The 17 T cell receptor beta chains listed next were all sequenced from one sample in a study of CD8 T cells in ankylosing spondylitis. TCRdb re-called the 5' RACE reads with MiXCR, one entry per CDR3 protein. The sample has approximately 250,000 distinct CDR3 sequences, about 24% seen once. Sequencing used blood, either unsorted or a sorted T cell fraction (not recorded which). All receptors derive from a male donor with ankylosing spondylitis or in good health (not recorded which).

This clonotype was counted only a few times. The V call is TRBV12-5, the J call TRBJ2-2, with 8 bases matching TRBD1. V trimming: 3 bases; J trimming: 6 bases; junction bases outside the gene matches: 18. The CDR3 contains 19 residues. Germline CDR1 reads LGHNT; CDR2 reads FRNRAP. The CDR3 DNA reads as TGTGCTAGTGGTTTTCGGTCCCCCCTCCGGACAGGGCTGCCCGGGGAGCTGTTTTTT. Amino acids: CASGFRSPLRTGLPGELFF.

This clonotype was recorded many times. The V gene is TRBV10-3, the J gene TRBJ2-7; D might be TRBD2 (6 bases). Trimming took 0 bases from V and 1 from J, leaving 7 bases between them. This CDR3 is 14 amino acids long. Germline loops: CDR1 ENHRY, CDR2 SYGVKD. The CDR3 is CAISESGGSYEQYF. The CDR3 DNA sequence: TGTGCCATCAGTGAGTCGGGGGGTTCCTACGAGCAGTACTTC.

This clonotype has just a few counts. The V call is TRBV10-3, the J call TRBJ2-3; TRBD2 aligns across 11 bases. The CDR3 loop spans 17 amino acids. Germline lookup yields CDR1 ENHRY and CDR2 SYGVKD. Trimming cost V 11 bases and J 4 bases; bases outside gene matches: 17. CDR3 coding DNA: TGTGCCGTTTCCCGTGGGACTAGCGGATCGGGGTCAGATACGCAGTATTTT. Amino acids: CAVSRGTSGSGSDTQYF.

This clonotype came up a few times. The gene calls are TRBV7-2 and TRBJ2-5; a possible D gene is TRBD2 (5 bases). The CDR3 is made up of 13 amino acids. Germline CDR1 reads SGHTA; CDR2 reads FQGNSA. The V gene lost 5 bases and the J gene lost 7 bases, with 14 bases spanning the gap. The DNA of the CDR3 is TGTGCCAGCAGCGCCAGCGGTACCGGGACCCAGTACTTC. Translation: CASSASGTGTQYF.

This clonotype was recorded many times. V is TRBV5-1 and J is TRBJ1-5; D is possibly TRBD1 (6 bases). CDR1 and CDR2 from the germline V gene are SGHRS and YFSETQ. Trimming removed 4 bases at V and 1 base at J, with 9 bases between. CDR3 length: 14 residues. The CDR3 sequence: CASSPGQSNQPQHF. DNA for the CDR3: TGCGCCAGCAGCCCTGGACAGAGCAATCAGCCCCAGCATTTT. Based on the CDR3 plus reference TRBV5-1 and TRBJ1-5, the full variable domain is KAGVTQTPRYLIKTRGQQVTLSCSPISGHRSVSWYQQTPGQGLQFLFEYFSETQRNKGNFPGRFSGRQFSNSRSEMNVSTLELGDSALYLCASSPGQSNQPQHFGDGTRLSIL.

This clonotype was detected ten times or more. The chain recombines TRBV12-3 or TRBV12-4 with TRBJ1-1; D not resolved. V lost 2 bases, J lost 6 bases, and 4 bases lay in between. The length of the CDR3 is 11 residues. The CDR3 sequence is CASSLSSEAFF. CDR3 nucleotide sequence: TGTGCCAGCAGTTTATCTTCTGAAGCTTTCTTT.

The chain recombines TRBV6-5 with TRBJ1-2, with a weak D call TRBD1 (5 bases). The germline gives CDR1 MNHEY, CDR2 SVGAGI. The CDR3 contains 12 residues. Deletions cut 8 bases from V and 3 bases from J, with 10 bases between. CDR3 loop: CASARDDYGYTF. Written as DNA, the CDR3 is TGTGCCAGCGCCAGGGACGACTATGGCTACACCTTC.

A word on this clonotype: The junction departs from the called germline gene at one end, perhaps through a read error. The J gene is TRBJ2-5, the V gene TRBV18, with 7 bases that match TRBD2. Germline CDR1 KGHSH, CDR2 LQKENI. The CDR3 runs to 16 residues. CDR3 sequence reads: CASSPRKLANQETQYF. CDR3 in DNA: TGTGCCAGCTCACCACGGAAACTAGCGAACCAGGAGACCCAGTACTTC.

In this sample, this clonotype turned up a few times. The chain links TRBV11-2 to TRBJ2-5; D might be TRBD1 (6 bases). V was clipped by 4 bases and J by 3 bases, with 12 bases between them. Germline loops: CDR1 SGHAT, CDR2 FQNNGV. The CDR3 totals 14 residues. The CDR3 is CASSSQGSEETQYF. The DNA of the CDR3 is TGTGCCAGCAGCTCACAGGGATCGGAAGAGACCCAGTACTTC.

Many counts were recorded for this clonotype. The chain has TRBV12-3 or TRBV12-4 and TRBJ2-1; TRBD1 matches 7 bases. V dropped 6 bases and J dropped 5; count of bases not matched to a gene: 13. The CDR3 runs to 16 residues. The CDR3 reads CASSPIWGQKHNEQFF. The CDR3 region has the DNA TGTGCCAGCAGCCCGATCTGGGGACAGAAACACAATGAGCAGTTCTTC.

This clonotype came up a few times. The chain joins TRBV7-6 to TRBJ2-7; D perhaps matches TRBD1 (6 bases). V was cut by 2 bases and J by 2 bases, with 10 bases left in between. The CDR3 runs 14 residues. CDR1 is SGHVS and CDR2 is FNYEAQ in the germline V gene. CDR3 protein: CASSLFGQTYEQYF. DNA of the CDR3: TGTGCCAGCAGCTTATTCGGACAGACCTACGAGCAGTACTTC.

This clonotype was counted a few times. Written as DNA, the CDR3 is TGTGCCAGCAGGTTTTTAAGGGGGGGGGGCCGCAACAATGAGCAGTTCTTC. It specifies CASRFLRGGGRNNEQFF. The V call is TRBV11-2, the J call TRBJ2-1; tentatively, D is TRBD2 (7 bases). The ends were cut back, 6 bases at V and 5 bases at J, with 23 bases in the middle. Germline CDR1 reads SGHAT; CDR2 reads FQNNGV. CDR3 length: 17 amino acids.

This clonotype was observed many times. The V and J genes are TRBV2 and TRBJ2-3, with D perhaps matching TRBD1 (5 bases). The CDR3 contains 14 residues. Trimming cost V 2 bases and J 5 bases, with 11 bases left between them. Germline CDR1 and CDR2: SNHLY and FYNNEI. The CDR3, as DNA: TGTGCCAGCAGTGAACAGGGAAGTTTAGATACGCAGTATTTT. This gives the protein CASSEQGSLDTQYF.

This clonotype was detected many times. The chain carries TRBV12-3 or TRBV12-4 and TRBJ2-1; 8 positions agree with TRBD1. The ends lost 6 bases at V and 1 base at J; junction bases unmatched: 5. The CDR3 sequence is 15 residues long. CDR3 coding DNA: TGTGCCAGCAGCTGGACAGGGAGGTCCTACAATGAGCAGTTCTTC. This codes for CASSWTGRSYNEQFF.

This clonotype was counted at least ten times. The rearrangement links TRBV20-1 to TRBJ2-1; the D is unclear. V was cut by 6 bases and J by 4 bases, with 7 bases left in between. In germline, CDR1 is DFQATT, CDR2 SNEGSKA (reference sequence). This CDR3 comprises 11 residues. As DNA, the CDR3 is TGCAGTGCCGAACTATACAATGAGCAGTTCTTC. It yields the protein CSAELYNEQFF.

This clonotype was seen only a few times. CDR3 nucleotides: TGTGCCAGCAAGGACAGGAGGAACACTGAAGCTTTCTTT. This sequence encodes CASKDRRNTEAFF. The chain joins TRBV6-1 to TRBJ1-1, with 7 bases that match TRBD1. The trim removed 7 bases at V and 1 base at J, leaving 3 bases unmatched. Per the germline V gene, CDR1 is MNHNS and CDR2 is SASEGT. There are 13 residues in the CDR3.

In this sample, this clonotype turned up a few times. The chain uses TRBV15 and TRBJ2-7; 7 bases line up with TRBD1. The CDR3 has 15 amino acids. V dropped 2 bases and J dropped 1; count of bases not matched to a gene: 5. CDR1 and CDR2 from the germline V gene are LNHNV and YYDKDF (reference sequence). This CDR3 reads CATSRRPGQSYEQYF. CDR3 coding DNA: TGTGCCACCAGCAGACGACCGGGACAGTCCTACGAGCAGTACTTC.